The rows below give T cell receptor beta chains drawn from one sample of a study of CD8+CD57+ T cells in acquired aplastic anemia. One entry per CDR3 protein, called by TCRdb with MiXCR from the reads. The sample lists under 200,000 distinct CDR3 sequences; roughly 48% were seen once. Sequencing was carried out using sorted CD4+, CD8+, or CD8+CD57+ T cells (not recorded which) from PBMCs. These receptors all stem from a human donor with aplastic anemia. The CDR3 runs from the conserved cysteine through the conserved F or W. Each record gives: clone size, J gene, V gene, D gene, CDR3 protein, CDR3 DNA. D genes are given only for firm matches. Where a row states a size, it is once, few, many or the class of an expanded clone; other rows omit it.

clone_size: many; j_call: TRBJ2-7; v_call: TRBV12-3/TRBV12-4; d_call: TRBD2; cdr3_aa: CASSSAGLAGGGWTYEQYF; cdr3_nt: TGTGCCAGCAGTTCGGCGGGACTAGCGGGAGGGGGGTGGACCTACGAGCAGTACTTC
clone_size: NA; j_call: TRBJ1-2; v_call: TRBV24-1; d_call: NA; cdr3_aa: CATSDDSYYGYTF; cdr3_nt: TGTGCCACCAGTGATGACAGCTACTATGGCTACACCTTC
clone_size: NA; j_call: TRBJ2-3; v_call: TRBV19; d_call: TRBD2; cdr3_aa: CASSDPGLAGPDTQYF; cdr3_nt: TGTGCCAGTAGTGATCCGGGACTAGCGGGACCAGATACGCAGTATTTT
clone_size: NA; j_call: TRBJ2-7; v_call: TRBV5-4; d_call: NA; cdr3_aa: CASRDMTGEPVQYF; cdr3_nt: TGTGCCAGCAGGGATATGACTGGGGAACCAGTGCAGTACTTC
clone_size: NA; j_call: TRBJ2-1; v_call: TRBV24-1; d_call: NA; cdr3_aa: CATSGGYNEQFF; cdr3_nt: TGTGCCACCAGTGGGGGATACAATGAGCAGTTCTTC
clone_size: few; j_call: TRBJ2-7; v_call: TRBV29-1; d_call: NA; cdr3_aa: CSVEPIEGGRQYF; cdr3_nt: TGCAGCGTTGAGCCGATAGAGGGAGGTCGGCAGTACTTC
clone_size: many; j_call: TRBJ2-1; v_call: TRBV24-1; d_call: NA; cdr3_aa: CATSDGTALYNEQFF; cdr3_nt: TGTGCCACCAGTGATGGGACTGCCCTCTACAATGAGCAGTTCTTC
clone_size: NA; j_call: TRBJ1-3; v_call: TRBV10-1; d_call: NA; cdr3_aa: CASSREKGFGNTIYF; cdr3_nt: TGCGCCAGCAGTCGAGAAAAGGGGTTCGGAAACACCATATATTTT
clone_size: many; j_call: TRBJ2-7; v_call: TRBV7-9; d_call: TRBD2; cdr3_aa: CASSLVRGSGEQYF; cdr3_nt: TGTGCCAGCAGCTTAGTACGCGGGAGTGGCGAGCAGTACTTC
clone_size: many; j_call: TRBJ1-2; v_call: TRBV20-1; d_call: NA; cdr3_aa: CSARGEADYGYTF; cdr3_nt: TGCAGTGCTAGAGGGGAGGCGGACTATGGCTACACCTTC
clone_size: NA; j_call: TRBJ1-2; v_call: TRBV6-5; d_call: TRBD1; cdr3_aa: CASSYSGTGSGYTF; cdr3_nt: TGTGCCAGCAGTTACTCCGGGACAGGGAGCGGCTACACCTTC
clone_size: NA; j_call: TRBJ2-7; v_call: TRBV12-3/TRBV12-4; d_call: TRBD2; cdr3_aa: CASSPISGSGYEQYF; cdr3_nt: TGTGCCAGCAGTCCCATTAGCGGGAGTGGATACGAGCAGTACTTC
clone_size: many; j_call: TRBJ2-7; v_call: TRBV29-1; d_call: NA; cdr3_aa: CSVEGQALGSYEQYF; cdr3_nt: TGCAGCGTTGAAGGTCAGGCTTTGGGCTCCTACGAGCAGTACTTC
clone_size: many; j_call: TRBJ2-5; v_call: TRBV9; d_call: NA; cdr3_aa: CASSPLRDHQETQYF; cdr3_nt: TGTGCCAGCAGCCCACTCCGGGACCACCAAGAGACCCAGTACTTC
clone_size: once; j_call: TRBJ1-1; v_call: TRBV10-3; d_call: TRBD1; cdr3_aa: CAISERDSPEAFF; cdr3_nt: TGTGCCATCAGTGAGAGGGACAGCCCTGAAGCTTTCTTT
clone_size: NA; j_call: TRBJ2-7; v_call: TRBV19; d_call: NA; cdr3_aa: CASSETGTPYEQYF; cdr3_nt: TGTGCCAGTAGCGAGACAGGGACTCCCTACGAGCAGTACTTC
clone_size: NA; j_call: TRBJ1-5; v_call: TRBV6-2/TRBV6-3; d_call: TRBD1; cdr3_aa: CASRFSDRAPEQPQHF; cdr3_nt: TGTGCCAGCAGGTTCTCGGACAGGGCCCCAGAGCAGCCCCAGCATTTT
clone_size: NA; j_call: TRBJ2-2; v_call: TRBV10-3; d_call: TRBD1; cdr3_aa: CATDRGGTGELFF; cdr3_nt: TGTGCCACCGACAGGGGTGGAACCGGGGAGCTGTTTTTT
clone_size: many; j_call: TRBJ1-2; v_call: TRBV7-9; d_call: NA; cdr3_aa: CASSGRMVDSLSNYGYTF; cdr3_nt: TGTGCCAGCAGCGGGAGGATGGTCGACAGCCTCTCTAACTATGGCTACACCTTC
clone_size: NA; j_call: TRBJ1-1; v_call: TRBV19; d_call: NA; cdr3_aa: CASSIGSYYTEAFF; cdr3_nt: TGTGCCAGTAGTATCGGCAGCTACTACACTGAAGCTTTCTTT